The next 25 T cell receptor beta chains were all read from a single sample in a study of blood T cell repertoires in COVID-19. TCRdb's copy holds only in-frame clones and misses some; the assay was immunoSEQ multiplex PCR. Among 150,000 to 180,000 clones listed, 91% were seen once. The sequenced sample consisted of peripheral blood. The receptors shown here come from a man in his fifties with acute or convalescent COVID-19.

This chain links TRBV12-3 or TRBV12-4 with TRBJ2-1; 9 bases match TRBD1. This CDR3 is built from 13 residues. V trimming: 3 bases; J trimming: 9 bases; junction bases outside the gene matches: 3. CDR3 region: CASSFDRGSEQFF. CDR3 coding DNA: TGTGCCAGCAGTTTCGACAGGGGGAGTGAGCAGTTCTTC.

The V and J genes are TRBV28 and TRBJ2-2; 8 nucleotides match TRBD2. The CDR3 is 18 amino acids. Germline V CDR1 and CDR2: MDHEN, SYDVKM. Trimming removed 4 bases from V and 7 bases from J; junction bases left unmatched: 17. CDR3: CASSSTLSDGGAVGELFF. CDR3 bases: TGTGCCAGCAGTTCGACCCTATCTGACGGGGGGGCGGTCGGGGAGCTGTTTTTT.

The rearrangement uses TRBV19 and TRBJ2-2; 8 bases fit TRBD1. The length of the CDR3 is 15 residues. Germline-derived CDR1 and CDR2 are LNHDA and SQIVND (reference sequence). V lost 5 bases, J lost 0 bases, and 2 bases stayed unmatched. For the CDR3, the DNA is TGTGCCAGTAGTGTGGGACAGGCGAACACCGGGGAGCTGTTTTTT. This translates into CASSVGQANTGELFF.

J is TRBJ2-2 and V is TRBV13; D might be TRBD1 (5 bases). The CDR3 loop spans 15 amino acids. V was pared by 4 bases and J by 3 bases, with 12 bases between. Germline CDR1 reads PRHDT; CDR2 reads FYEKMQ (reference sequence). In DNA form, the CDR3 reads TGTGCCAGCAGCTCTGAAGGGGCGTACACCGGGGAGCTGTTTTTT. This codes for CASSSEGAYTGELFF.

The DNA for the CDR3 is TGTGCCAGCTCTGACCAGGCTAGCGCCGCCTACGAGCAGTACTTC. Protein: CASSDQASAAYEQYF. This chain joins TRBV18 and TRBJ2-7; a weak D match, TRBD2 (6 bases). V was trimmed by 6 bases and J by 2 bases, leaving 17 bases between them. In germline, CDR1 is KGHSH, CDR2 LQKENI. The CDR3 has 15 residues.

The chain is built from TRBV7-8 and TRBJ1-4; D remains ambiguous. V dropped 3 bases and J dropped 5 bases, with 16 bases sitting between them. The germline V gene has CDR1 SGHVS and CDR2 FQNEAQ. This CDR3 has 16 residues. CDR3 DNA: TGTGCCAGCAGCTTCTCGCCAGGCACTGCCAATGAAAAACTGTTTTTT. It encodes CASSFSPGTANEKLFF. Together with reference TRBV7-8 and TRBJ1-4, the CDR3 gives the full variable domain: GAGVSQSPRYKVAKRGQDVALRCDPISGHVSLFWYQQALGQGPEFLTYFQNEAQLDKSGLPSDRFFAERPEGSVSTLKIQRTQQEDSAVYLCASSFSPGTANEKLFFGSGTQLSVL.

This clone was counted once. The genes are TRBV28 and TRBJ1-3, with TRBD1 as a possible D gene (5 bases). The CDR3 is 12 amino acids. CDR1 and CDR2 from the germline V gene are MDHEN and SYDVKM. V lost 4 bases and J 5 bases, leaving 6 bases between the germline ends. CDR3 region: CASSSDRNTIYF. CDR3 DNA: TGTGCCAGCAGTTCGGACAGAAACACCATATATTTT.

V gene TRBV29-1 combines with J gene TRBJ1-2; weak D call: TRBD1 (5 bases). This CDR3 comprises 11 residues. Germline V gene data show CDR1 as SQVTM and CDR2 as ANQGSEA. The V end was cut by 7 bases, the J end by 4 bases, with 10 bases between. CDR3 loop: CSARQSYGYTF. CDR3 DNA sequence: TGCAGCGCTAGACAGTCCTATGGCTACACCTTC.

This sequence joins TRBV7-9 and TRBJ2-1, with D tentatively TRBD2 (6 bases). Germline V lookup: CDR1 SEHNR, CDR2 FQNEAQ (reference sequence). V gave up 3 bases and J gave up 0 bases, with 12 bases separating them. The CDR3 runs to 16 residues. In nucleotides, the CDR3 is TGTGCCAGCAGCTTGGAGGGTACACTCTCCTACAATGAGCAGTTCTTC. Translating gives CASSLEGTLSYNEQFF.

V usage is TRBV12-3 or TRBV12-4 and J usage is TRBJ1-2, with 12 bases fitting TRBD1. The CDR3 runs to 12 residues. The V gene end was trimmed by 6 bases and the J gene end by 14 bases; junction bases not matched to a gene: 7. CDR3: CASSSGQGADTF. CDR3 DNA: TGTGCCAGCAGCTCGGGACAGGGGGCGGATACCTTC.

In the case of this clone: The same CDR3 arises from other DNA sequences in this sample as well. This rearrangement joins TRBV20-1 to TRBJ2-7, with 8 bases matching TRBD1. V was clipped by 5 bases and J by 4 bases; unmatched bases: 1. The germline V gene has CDR1 DFQATT and CDR2 SNEGSKA (reference sequence). CDR3 length: 11 amino acids. The CDR3 reads CSAGTGYEQYF. In nucleotides, the CDR3 is TGCAGTGCTGGGACAGGATACGAGCAGTACTTC.

This clone has just one count. The chain joins TRBV10-3 to TRBJ1-1, with D possibly TRBD1 on 6 matching bases. The CDR3 spans 15 residues. In germline, CDR1 is ENHRY, CDR2 SYGVKD. V dropped 6 bases and J dropped 1 base, with 15 bases sitting between them. The CDR3 DNA follows: TGTGCCATCAGACAACAGGGATTGGGGAACACTGAAGCTTTCTTT. This encodes CAIRQQGLGNTEAFF.

Note on this clone: The junction differs from germline at one of its ends, possibly a read error. The V call is TRBV27, the J call TRBJ1-1; D is unclear. This CDR3 is 17 amino acids long. In germline, CDR1 is MNHEY, CDR2 SMNVEV (reference sequence). The CDR3 DNA sequence: TGTGCCAGCAGTTTAGGGCCCCGGACGGGGAAGAACACTGAAACTTTCTTT. It yields the protein CASSLGPRTGKNTETFF.

This clone is a singleton in its sample. CDR3 nucleotide sequence: TGTGCCAGCAGCCCAGGGACTAGCGGAAGCACAGATACGCAGTATTTT. Its protein product is CASSPGTSGSTDTQYF. The chain links TRBV7-8 to TRBJ2-3; 11 bases line up with TRBD2. The germline V gene has CDR1 SGHVS and CDR2 FQNEAQ. V was pared by 5 bases and J by 0 bases, with 4 bases of the junction left unmatched. This CDR3 contains 16 residues.

This chain links TRBV6-2 or TRBV6-3 with TRBJ1-5, with D possibly being TRBD1 (5 bases). Trimming cost V 2 bases and J 0 bases, with 11 bases left between them. Germline lookup yields CDR1 MNHEY and CDR2 SVGEGT. The CDR3 is 16 residues long. CDR3 nucleotide sequence: TGTGCCAGCAGTTACCTCGACAGAGCTAGCAATCAGCCCCAGCATTTT. It yields the protein CASSYLDRASNQPQHF.

The rearrangement links TRBV5-1 to TRBJ1-2, with D possibly matching TRBD1 (6 bases). V gave up 3 bases and J gave up 5 bases, with 8 bases separating them. This CDR3 has 12 amino acids. Germline CDR1 and CDR2: SGHRS and YFSETQ. CDR3 loop: CASSWDMYGYTF. The CDR3 nucleotides are TGCGCCAGCAGCTGGGACATGTATGGCTACACCTTC.

This rearrangement joins TRBV11-3 to TRBJ2-1, with 8 bases that match TRBD1. The V gene end was trimmed by 3 bases and the J gene end by 10 bases; junction bases not matched to a gene: 5. The CDR3 has 13 residues. The germline gives CDR1 SGHNT, CDR2 YENEEA. The CDR3 sequence is CASSFVQGAEQFF. The CDR3 nucleotides are TGTGCCAGCAGCTTCGTCCAGGGGGCCGAGCAGTTCTTC.

The J gene is TRBJ2-5, the V gene TRBV9; possible D gene TRBD1, 5 bases. The germline V and J ends were trimmed by 3 bases and 7 bases, with 16 bases remaining between them. Looked up from germline, CDR1 is SGDLS and CDR2 is YYNGEE. The CDR3 length is 14 residues. The CDR3: CASSESSREGTQYF. In nucleotides, the CDR3 is TGTGCCAGCAGCGAGTCTTCCAGGGAAGGGACCCAGTACTTC.

The rearrangement uses TRBV14 and TRBJ2-3, with D perhaps TRBD1 (5 bases). The CDR3 is made up of 16 amino acids. V was pared by 0 bases and J by 3 bases, with 13 bases between. Germline CDR1 and CDR2: SGHDN and FVKESK. This CDR3 is CASSQEGAWTTDTQYF. CDR3 bases: TGTGCCAGCAGCCAAGAAGGGGCTTGGACGACAGATACGCAGTATTTT.

The CDR3 DNA sequence: TGTGCCAGCAGCGTAGGGCTGGCTTCCACCGGGGAGCTGTTTTTT. Its protein product is CASSVGLASTGELFF. V gene TRBV9 combines with J gene TRBJ2-2; D unclear. This CDR3 is built from 15 residues. The V end lost 0 bases, the J end lost 4 bases, and 10 bases lay between the germline ends. The V gene's germline CDR1 is SGDLS and CDR2 YYNGEE.

The chain joins TRBV6-5 to TRBJ1-1, with D possibly being TRBD1 (6 bases). Germline loops: CDR1 MNHEY, CDR2 SVGAGI. V was clipped by 2 bases and J by 6 bases, with 10 bases between them. The CDR3 loop spans 13 amino acids. The CDR3 DNA reads as TGTGCCAGCAGTTACAGGGGGAGGGCTGAAGCTTTCTTT. This translates into CASSYRGRAEAFF.

The V call is TRBV18, the J call TRBJ2-5; weak D call: TRBD1 (6 bases). Germline CDR1 reads KGHSH; CDR2 reads LQKENI. V was cut by 5 bases and J by 2 bases, with 18 bases left in between. This CDR3 region has 16 residues. The CDR3 region is CASSRAPGVVQETQYF. CDR3 DNA: TGTGCCAGCTCAAGGGCCCCAGGGGTTGTTCAAGAGACCCAGTACTTC.

The CDR3 loop is CASSSPGLAGTPLGGQYF. CDR3 bases: TGTGCCAGCAGTTCGCCGGGACTAGCGGGGACACCGTTAGGCGGGCAGTACTTC. The chain couples TRBV28 to TRBJ2-7; 13 bases line up with TRBD2. Losses at the gene ends were 4 bases for V and 9 bases for J; bases not matched to a gene: 18. Germline V gives CDR1 MDHEN, CDR2 SYDVKM. This CDR3 has 18 residues.

The rearrangement uses TRBV7-8 and TRBJ2-1; TRBD2 matches 15 bases. This CDR3 comprises 13 residues. J lost 15 bases, V lost 6 bases, and 6 bases had no gene match. Germline V CDR1 and CDR2: SGHVS, FQNEAQ. CDR3 amino acids: CASSFGLAGGVFF. CDR3 DNA sequence: TGTGCCAGCAGTTTTGGACTAGCGGGAGGGGTGTTCTTC.

This chain connects TRBV18 to TRBJ2-1; 7 bases line up with TRBD1. CDR1 is KGHSH, CDR2 LQKENI, per germline. Trimming took 2 bases from V and 6 from J; bases not matched to a gene: 7. CDR3 length equals 15 residues. The CDR3 region has the DNA TGTGCCAGCTCACCAAGGTCACAGGGGTTCAATGAGCAGTTCTTC. This translates into CASSPRSQGFNEQFF.